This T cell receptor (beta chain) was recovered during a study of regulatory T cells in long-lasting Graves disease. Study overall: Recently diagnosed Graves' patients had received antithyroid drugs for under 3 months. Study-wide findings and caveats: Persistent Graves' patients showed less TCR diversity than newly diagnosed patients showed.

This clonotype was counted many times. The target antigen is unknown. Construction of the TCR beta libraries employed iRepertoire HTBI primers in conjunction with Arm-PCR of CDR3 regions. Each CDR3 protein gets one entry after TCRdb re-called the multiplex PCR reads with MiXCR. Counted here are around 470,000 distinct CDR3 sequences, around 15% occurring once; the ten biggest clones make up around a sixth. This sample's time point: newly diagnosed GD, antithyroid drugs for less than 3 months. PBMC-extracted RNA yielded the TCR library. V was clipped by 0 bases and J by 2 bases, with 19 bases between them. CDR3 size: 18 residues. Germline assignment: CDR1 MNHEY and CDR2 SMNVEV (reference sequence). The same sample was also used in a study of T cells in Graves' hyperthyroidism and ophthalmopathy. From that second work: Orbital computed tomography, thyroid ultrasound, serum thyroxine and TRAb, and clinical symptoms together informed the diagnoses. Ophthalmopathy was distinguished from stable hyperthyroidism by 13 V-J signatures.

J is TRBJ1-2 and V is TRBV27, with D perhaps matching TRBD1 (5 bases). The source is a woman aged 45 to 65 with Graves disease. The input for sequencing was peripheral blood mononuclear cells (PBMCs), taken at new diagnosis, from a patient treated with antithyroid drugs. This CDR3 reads CASSLSIPGTTGNYGYTF. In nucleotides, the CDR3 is TGTGCCAGCAGTTTATCGATCCCCGGGACTACCGGGAACTATGGCTACACCTTC.